Listed below are T cell receptor beta chains from one sample, sequenced in a study of T cell responses to AZD1222 COVID-19 vaccine. Only in-frame clones appear in the TCRdb table, and some are missing; sequencing was by immunoSEQ multiplex PCR. The sample lists under 200,000 clones; over 80% were seen once. The sample here was peripheral blood, taken on day 0 of MenACWY control vaccination. The receptors were sampled from an adult in good health. CDR3s include the opening cysteine and the closing phenylalanine or tryptophan. Fields, in order: clone size, J gene, D gene, V gene, CDR3 DNA, CDR3 protein. D genes are given only for firm matches. For some rows the clone size is stated as once, few or many, or as a class when expanded; others skip it.

size: NA; J: TRBJ1-4; D: NA; V: TRBV5-1; DNA: TGCGCCAGCAGCTTGGATCGGGGTATTTTTGATAATGAAAAACTGTTTTTT; CDR3: CASSLDRGIFDNEKLFF
size: few; J: TRBJ1-1; D: NA; V: TRBV7-7; DNA: TGTGCTAGCAGCCGCGGGGTAAACACTGAAGCTTTCTTT; CDR3: CASSRGVNTEAFF
size: few; J: TRBJ1-3; D: NA; V: TRBV29-1; DNA: TGCAGCGTTGAGTCAACTCCAAACACCATATATTTT; CDR3: CSVESTPNTIYF
size: NA; J: TRBJ2-1; D: TRBD1; V: TRBV18; DNA: TGTGCCAGCTCACCCCCAGGGGGCGGTGAGCAGTTCTTC; CDR3: CASSPPGGGEQFF
size: NA; J: TRBJ2-5; D: TRBD1; V: TRBV5-4; DNA: TGTGCCAGCAGCTTGCGAGGGGGCGCAGAGACCCAGTACTTC; CDR3: CASSLRGGAETQYF
size: NA; J: TRBJ1-1; D: NA; V: TRBV9; DNA: TGTGCCAGCAGCCCACCGGGGGGTACAGCGGCTGAAGCTTTCTTT; CDR3: CASSPPGGTAAEAFF
size: NA; J: TRBJ1-6; D: TRBD1; V: TRBV5-6; DNA: TGTGCCAGCAGCACCGGGACAGGGGTTTCACCCCTCCACTTT; CDR3: CASSTGTGVSPLHF
size: NA; J: TRBJ1-5; D: TRBD1; V: TRBV27; DNA: TGTGCCAGCAGTTTAGGTGGGACAGGGCAACAGCCCCAGCATTTT; CDR3: CASSLGGTGQQPQHF
size: few; J: TRBJ1-1; D: NA; V: TRBV5-4; DNA: TGTGCCAGCAGCTTGGTAAAGGGACAGAACACTGAAGCTTTCTTT; CDR3: CASSLVKGQNTEAFF
size: NA; J: TRBJ2-3; D: TRBD2; V: TRBV6-4; DNA: TGTGCCAGCAGTGACTCGGCAGGGACTAGCGGAGGATCAGATACGCAGTATTTT; CDR3: CASSDSAGTSGGSDTQYF
size: NA; J: TRBJ2-3; D: NA; V: TRBV19; DNA: TGTGCCAGTAGTATAGAGGGGCTAGCCACAGATACGCAGTATTTT; CDR3: CASSIEGLATDTQYF
size: NA; J: TRBJ1-1; D: NA; V: TRBV5-4; DNA: TGTGCCAGCAGACCATCAGGGGCCACTGAAGCTTTCTTT; CDR3: CASRPSGATEAFF
size: NA; J: TRBJ1-3; D: NA; V: TRBV19; DNA: TGTGCCAGTATCGATAGAAGGGGAGGCTCTGGAAACACCATATATTTT; CDR3: CASIDRRGGSGNTIYF
size: NA; J: TRBJ2-1; D: TRBD1; V: TRBV9; DNA: TGTGCCAGCAGCGTAGATACAGGGGGGACGAATGAGCAGTTCTTC; CDR3: CASSVDTGGTNEQFF
size: NA; J: TRBJ2-5; D: TRBD2; V: TRBV4-2; DNA: TGTGCCAGCAGCCAAGGGAGTGGTAGCGGGCGGGAGACCCAGTACTTC; CDR3: CASSQGSGSGRETQYF
size: NA; J: TRBJ1-5; D: NA; V: TRBV7-8; DNA: TGTGCCAGCAGCTTGGACAGATTCAATCAGCCCCAGCATTTT; CDR3: CASSLDRFNQPQHF
size: once; J: TRBJ1-1; D: NA; V: TRBV9; DNA: TGTGCCAGCAGCGTAGAAGGGGGGCTCGGCACTGAAGCTTTCTTT; CDR3: CASSVEGGLGTEAFF
size: NA; J: TRBJ2-1; D: NA; V: TRBV1; DNA: TGCACCAGCAGCCAGGGGACTAGTCGGAATGAGCAGTTCTTC; CDR3: CTSSQGTSRNEQFF
size: once; J: TRBJ2-2; D: TRBD2; V: TRBV5-1; DNA: TGCGCCAGCAGCATAACCGGGACTAGCGGGGGGATGAACACCGGGGAGCTGTTTTTT; CDR3: CASSITGTSGGMNTGELFF